The rows below give T cell receptor beta chains drawn from one sample of a study of early T cells in non-severe SARS-CoV-2 infection. TCRdb re-called the 5' RACE reads with MiXCR, one entry per CDR3 protein. The table lists 25,000 to 30,000 distinct CDR3 sequences, around 5.2% of them singletons, with approximately 2.4% in the top ten. The sequenced material came from whole blood. All receptors come from an adult who was a healthcare worker with PCR-confirmed SARS-CoV-2 infection or an uninfected control (not recorded which). The conserved cysteine and the conserved F or W are not part of the CDR3 here. Fields, in order: V gene, D gene, J gene, CDR3 protein. The D gene is left open where the match is weak.

V gene: TRBV29-1
D gene: .
J gene: TRBJ1-4
CDR3 protein: SGAADNEKLF

V gene: TRBV7-3
D gene: .
J gene: TRBJ2-1
CDR3 protein: ASSGRSYNEQF

V gene: TRBV19
D gene: .
J gene: TRBJ2-1
CDR3 protein: ASTIGGTNEQF

V gene: TRBV7-2
D gene: .
J gene: TRBJ1-1
CDR3 protein: ASSFRWGSTEAF

V gene: TRBV7-3
D gene: .
J gene: TRBJ2-3
CDR3 protein: ASSLNSYTADTQY

V gene: TRBV10-1
D gene: .
J gene: TRBJ1-1
CDR3 protein: ASSEEGVNTEAF

V gene: TRBV11-2
D gene: TRBD1
J gene: TRBJ1-2
CDR3 protein: ASSSLKAGGSNGYT

V gene: TRBV27
D gene: TRBD2
J gene: TRBJ2-6
CDR3 protein: ASSLGRGSSGANVLT

V gene: TRBV5-6
D gene: .
J gene: TRBJ2-3
CDR3 protein: ASSLRQGTDTQY

V gene: TRBV30
D gene: .
J gene: TRBJ2-2
CDR3 protein: AWSVVVAGELF

V gene: TRBV12-3/TRBV12-4
D gene: .
J gene: TRBJ2-7
CDR3 protein: ASSLAGYYEQY

V gene: TRBV9
D gene: .
J gene: TRBJ2-2
CDR3 protein: ASSVAARNTGELF

V gene: TRBV5-1
D gene: .
J gene: TRBJ2-1
CDR3 protein: ASSLPSVYNVQF

V gene: TRBV7-2
D gene: TRBD2
J gene: TRBJ2-1
CDR3 protein: AGMKTSGRIYNEQF

V gene: TRBV24-1
D gene: .
J gene: TRBJ2-7
CDR3 protein: ATSDAGTPNYEQY

V gene: TRBV15
D gene: .
J gene: TRBJ1-2
CDR3 protein: ATSTGGGHGYT

V gene: TRBV20-1
D gene: TRBD1
J gene: TRBJ2-7
CDR3 protein: SARGTGIHEQY

V gene: TRBV11-2
D gene: .
J gene: TRBJ1-2
CDR3 protein: ASSVTGSFYGYT

V gene: TRBV2
D gene: TRBD1
J gene: TRBJ1-5
CDR3 protein: ASRTGGPNQPQH

V gene: TRBV4-2
D gene: TRBD2
J gene: TRBJ2-7
CDR3 protein: ASSQRTSPVYEQY

V gene: TRBV20-1
D gene: TRBD2
J gene: TRBJ2-3
CDR3 protein: SAPTLAGRTDTQY

V gene: TRBV4-2
D gene: .
J gene: TRBJ1-1
CDR3 protein: ASSQVGLQNTEAF

V gene: TRBV7-9
D gene: TRBD1
J gene: TRBJ2-7
CDR3 protein: ASSLDDGGRGREQY

V gene: TRBV24-1
D gene: TRBD1
J gene: TRBJ2-3
CDR3 protein: ATSDHGTGTASTDTQY

V gene: TRBV20-1
D gene: TRBD2
J gene: TRBJ2-5
CDR3 protein: SARATSGSRETQY

V gene: TRBV5-6
D gene: TRBD1
J gene: TRBJ2-7
CDR3 protein: ASSPTGVPPYEQY

V gene: TRBV30
D gene: .
J gene: TRBJ1-6
CDR3 protein: AWSAWDKGIQNSPLH

V gene: TRBV12-3/TRBV12-4
D gene: .
J gene: TRBJ2-3
CDR3 protein: ASRQTTSTDTQY

V gene: TRBV7-3
D gene: .
J gene: TRBJ2-3
CDR3 protein: ASSLGWSTDTQY

V gene: TRBV28
D gene: .
J gene: TRBJ2-1
CDR3 protein: ASSAWQGGRNEQF

V gene: TRBV29-1
D gene: .
J gene: TRBJ2-1
CDR3 protein: SVEDRTPSSYNEQF

V gene: TRBV6-2/TRBV6-3
D gene: TRBD2
J gene: TRBJ2-7
CDR3 protein: ASGRGVTYEQY

V gene: TRBV20-1
D gene: TRBD1
J gene: TRBJ2-7
CDR3 protein: SGRDRGAHEQY

V gene: TRBV5-1
D gene: .
J gene: TRBJ1-1
CDR3 protein: ASSSGQSNTEAF

V gene: TRBV27
D gene: .
J gene: TRBJ2-2
CDR3 protein: ASSLSAATTGELF

V gene: TRBV12-3/TRBV12-4
D gene: .
J gene: TRBJ1-4
CDR3 protein: ASSNSEKLF

V gene: TRBV14
D gene: .
J gene: TRBJ2-2
CDR3 protein: ASSPTGYGELF

V gene: TRBV28
D gene: TRBD1
J gene: TRBJ1-1
CDR3 protein: ASSLTGGGTEAF

V gene: TRBV14
D gene: TRBD1
J gene: TRBJ2-7
CDR3 protein: ASSQGTGDSYEQY

V gene: TRBV12-3/TRBV12-4
D gene: .
J gene: TRBJ2-5
CDR3 protein: ASSLMETQY

V gene: TRBV29-1
D gene: TRBD1
J gene: TRBJ2-7
CDR3 protein: SVDSTGSSYEQY

V gene: TRBV12-5
D gene: .
J gene: TRBJ1-3
CDR3 protein: ASGLPPRRHGAGNTIY

V gene: TRBV11-2
D gene: .
J gene: TRBJ2-2
CDR3 protein: ASSMDRPRNTGELF

V gene: TRBV11-2
D gene: TRBD2
J gene: TRBJ2-7
CDR3 protein: ASTYALNSGKLTKEQY